The 9 T cell receptor beta chains reported below all come from one sample, sequenced in a study of response to subunit inactivated influenza vaccine. TCRdb reanalysed the RT-PCR reads using MiXCR and keeps one entry per CDR3 protein. The sample gives 400,000 to 650,000 distinct CDR3 sequences, approximately 7.7% of which show up once; around 13% is in the top ten. The source was PBMCs from blood, collected about 23 months after vaccination. All receptors come from a man aged 45 to 70 who received an inactivated influenza vaccine.

V and J are TRBV28 and TRBJ2-1; 9 positions agree with TRBD2. CDR3 length equals 15 residues. Germline values: CDR1 MDHEN, CDR2 SYDVKM. V shed 8 bases, J shed 4 bases, and the junction held 9 bases outside the gene matches. This CDR3 reads CASSGASGTYNEQFF. CDR3 DNA sequence: TGTGCCAGCTCCGGGGCTAGCGGGACTTACAATGAGCAGTTCTTC. Full variable domain (outside the CDR3, taken from reference TRBV28 and TRBJ2-1): DVKVTQSSRYLVKRTGEKVFLECVQDMDHENMFWYRQDPGLGLRLIYFSYDVKMKEKGDIPEGYSVSREKKERFSLILESASTNQTSMYLCASSGASGTYNEQFFGPGTRLTVL.

V and J are TRBV5-1 and TRBJ2-1; 9 bases agree with TRBD2. This CDR3 has 15 amino acids. V gave up 3 bases and J gave up 7 bases; unmatched junction bases: 8. CDR1 is SGHRS and CDR2 is YFSETQ in the germline V gene. CDR3 loop: CASSSTASGANEQFF. CDR3 nucleotide sequence: TGCGCCAGCAGCTCCACGGCTAGCGGGGCGAATGAGCAGTTCTTC.

The J gene is TRBJ2-7, the V gene TRBV29-1, with no clear D. Germline values: CDR1 SQVTM, CDR2 ANQGSEA. The V end lost 4 bases, the J end lost 2 bases, and 15 bases lay between the germline ends. This CDR3 has 14 amino acids. The CDR3 sequence: CSVAPDGFTYEQYF. In DNA form, the CDR3 reads TGCAGCGTTGCCCCAGACGGGTTCACCTACGAGCAGTACTTC.

The gene calls are TRBV29-1 and TRBJ2-7; 10 nucleotides align to TRBD2. The length of the CDR3 is 15 residues. J lost 5 bases, V lost 0 bases, and 7 bases had no gene match. Germline loops: CDR1 SQVTM, CDR2 ANQGSEA. In DNA form, the CDR3 reads TGCAGCGTTGAAGATACCCTAGCGGGAGTTAACGAGCAGTACTTC. Its protein product is CSVEDTLAGVNEQYF.

The chain combines TRBV20-1 with TRBJ1-4, with D hard to call. Germline CDR1 DFQATT, CDR2 SNEGSKA (reference sequence). This CDR3 has 14 residues. V was shortened by 4 bases and J by 4 bases, with 13 bases between the two germline ends. For the CDR3, the DNA is TGCAGTGCTACTCCCGGCGGGCTTAATGAAAAACTGTTTTTT. It codes for CSATPGGLNEKLFF.

This clonotype showed up just a few times. This chain links TRBV4-3 with TRBJ2-3, with no clear D. Germline lookup yields CDR1 LGHNA and CDR2 YSLEER. V gave up 5 bases and J gave up 6 bases, with 18 bases separating them. The CDR3 runs 15 residues. The CDR3 protein is CASSVRVERADTQYF. In DNA form, the CDR3 reads TGCGCCAGCAGCGTACGGGTCGAACGAGCGGATACGCAGTATTTT.

This clonotype was counted between two and nine times. This rearrangement joins TRBV14 to TRBJ1-2; no firm D call. CDR1 SGHDN and CDR2 FVKESK come from the germline V gene. V was shortened by 4 bases and J by 8 bases, with 17 bases between the two germline ends. This CDR3 has 14 residues. Written as DNA, the CDR3 is TGTGCCAGCAGCCCCCATTTGGCTCTGGGCGGCTACACCTTC. Translating it yields CASSPHLALGGYTF.

This clonotype was seen a few times. The CDR3 region is CASSMGGRNNYGYTF. CDR3 nucleotides: TGTGCCAGCAGCATGGGGGGCAGGAATAACTATGGCTACACCTTC. This chain connects TRBV11-2 to TRBJ1-2, with D perhaps matching TRBD1 (6 bases). Germline V lookup: CDR1 SGHAT, CDR2 FQNNGV. The germline V and J ends were trimmed by 5 bases and 1 base, with 14 bases remaining between them. The length of the CDR3 is 15 residues.

This clonotype was seen more than once but under ten times. CDR3 residues: CATSDSTGIWRPSNQETQYF. CDR3 sequence (DNA): TGTGCCACCAGTGATTCGACAGGGATATGGCGACCTTCTAACCAAGAGACCCAGTACTTC. The chain couples TRBV24-1 to TRBJ2-5; TRBD1 aligns across 7 bases. Germline trimming cut 2 bases from V and 0 bases from J; bases unmatched to any gene: 17. CDR1 and CDR2 from the germline V gene are KGHDR and SFDVKD. This CDR3 has 20 amino acids.